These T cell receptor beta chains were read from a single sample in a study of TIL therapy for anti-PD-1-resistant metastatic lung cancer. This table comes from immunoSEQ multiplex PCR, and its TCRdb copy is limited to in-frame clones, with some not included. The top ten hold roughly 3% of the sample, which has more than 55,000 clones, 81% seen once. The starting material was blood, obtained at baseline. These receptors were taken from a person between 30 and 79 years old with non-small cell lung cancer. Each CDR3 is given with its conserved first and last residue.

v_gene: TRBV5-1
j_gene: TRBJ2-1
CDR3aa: CASSARQGIGNEQFF

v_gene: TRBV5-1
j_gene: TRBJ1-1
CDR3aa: CASYSGTANTEAFF

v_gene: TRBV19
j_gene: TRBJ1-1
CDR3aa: CASRSVANTEAFF

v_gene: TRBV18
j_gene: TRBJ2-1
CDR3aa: CASSPSRGQAYNEQFF

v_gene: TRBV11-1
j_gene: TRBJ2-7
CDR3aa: CASSSRRGRLDEQYF

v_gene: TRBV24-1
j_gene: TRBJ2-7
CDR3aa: CATIPILDPYEQYF

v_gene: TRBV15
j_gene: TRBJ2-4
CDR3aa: CATSRDQASPFAAKNIQYF

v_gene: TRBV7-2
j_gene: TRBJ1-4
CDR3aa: CASSLRTNEKLFF

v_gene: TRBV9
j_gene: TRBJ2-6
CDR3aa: CASSLHFISGANVLTF

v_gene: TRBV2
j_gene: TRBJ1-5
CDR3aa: CAAGMGYQPQHF

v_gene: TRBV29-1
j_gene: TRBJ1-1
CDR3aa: CSVEGQLNTEAFF

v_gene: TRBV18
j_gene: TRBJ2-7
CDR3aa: CASSTTSGGPMEQYF

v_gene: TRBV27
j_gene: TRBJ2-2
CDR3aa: CASRTRGLAGGTGELFF

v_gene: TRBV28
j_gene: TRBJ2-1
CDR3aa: CASSPADYNEQFF

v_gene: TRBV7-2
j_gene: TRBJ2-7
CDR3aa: CASSSGTDFYEQYF

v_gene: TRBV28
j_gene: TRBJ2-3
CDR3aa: CASSLIRAPSSDTQYF

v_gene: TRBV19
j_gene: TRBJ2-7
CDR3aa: CASSIGPGQGNYEQYF

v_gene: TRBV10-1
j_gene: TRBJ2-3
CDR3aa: CASRPQGDRVPDTQYF

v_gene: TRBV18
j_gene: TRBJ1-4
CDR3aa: CASSPVDRAEKLFF

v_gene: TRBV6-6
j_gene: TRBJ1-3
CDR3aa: CASSRAGDGNTIYF

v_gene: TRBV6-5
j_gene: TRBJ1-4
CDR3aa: CAGGHSNEKLFF

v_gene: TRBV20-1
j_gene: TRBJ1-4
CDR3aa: CSAKEGAKLFF

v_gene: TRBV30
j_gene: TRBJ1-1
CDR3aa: CASALGKEAFF

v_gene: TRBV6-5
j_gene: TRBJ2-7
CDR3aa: CASSSGTANSYEQYF

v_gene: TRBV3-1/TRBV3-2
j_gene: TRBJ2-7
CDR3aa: CASSIRTPVVGEQYF

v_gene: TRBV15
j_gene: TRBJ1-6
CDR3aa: CATSASQVNSPLHF

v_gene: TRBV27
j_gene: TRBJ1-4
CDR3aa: CASSLGGRPFEKLFF

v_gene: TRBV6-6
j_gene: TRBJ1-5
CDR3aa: CASSTNRGGSNQPQHF

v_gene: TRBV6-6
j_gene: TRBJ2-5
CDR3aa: CASSYSPGTQGMAQYF

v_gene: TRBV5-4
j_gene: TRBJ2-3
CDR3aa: CASSSHLAGGSDTQYF

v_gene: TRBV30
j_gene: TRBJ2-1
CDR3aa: CAWSSLGSFEQFF

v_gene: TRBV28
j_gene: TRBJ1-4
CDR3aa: CASRQGRVEKLFF

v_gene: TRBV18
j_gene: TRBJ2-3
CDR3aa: CASSQTSGRMTDTQYF

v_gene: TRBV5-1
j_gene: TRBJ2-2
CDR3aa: CASNGGGPKELFF

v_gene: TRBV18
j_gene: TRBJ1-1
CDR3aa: CASSPGLNTEAFF

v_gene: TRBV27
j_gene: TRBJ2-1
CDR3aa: CASTPRPSYNEQFF

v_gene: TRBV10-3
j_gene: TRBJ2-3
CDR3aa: CAISETSGRVGPGPGDTQYF

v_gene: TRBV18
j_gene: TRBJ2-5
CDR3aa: CASSPALVLQETQYF

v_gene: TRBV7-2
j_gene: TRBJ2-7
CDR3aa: CASSPWTTSYEQYF

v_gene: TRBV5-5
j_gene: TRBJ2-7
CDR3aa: CASSLANSVVQYF

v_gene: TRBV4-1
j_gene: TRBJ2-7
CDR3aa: CASSRETSYEQYF

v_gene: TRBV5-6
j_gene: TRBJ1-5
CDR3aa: CASSPLFWPQHF

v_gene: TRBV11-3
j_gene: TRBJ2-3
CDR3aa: CASSSGQTSTDTQYF

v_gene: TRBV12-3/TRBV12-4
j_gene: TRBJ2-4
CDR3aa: CASSDREGRSQYF

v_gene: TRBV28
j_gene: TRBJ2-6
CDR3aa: CASSLSQTGANVLTF

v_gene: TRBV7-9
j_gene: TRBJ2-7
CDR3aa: CASTDRTYEQYF

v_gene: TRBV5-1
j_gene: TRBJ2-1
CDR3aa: CASSFREGAYNEQFF

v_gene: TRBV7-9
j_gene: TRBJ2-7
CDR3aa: CASSPVGQAGQYF

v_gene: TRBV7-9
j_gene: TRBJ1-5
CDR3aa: CASSLAGLWPQHF

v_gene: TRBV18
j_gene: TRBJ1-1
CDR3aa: CASSPLTRNTEAFF

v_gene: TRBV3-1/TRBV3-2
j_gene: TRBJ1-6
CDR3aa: CASSSGSYNSPLHF

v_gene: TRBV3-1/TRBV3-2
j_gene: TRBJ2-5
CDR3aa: CASSQHARNGGWAQYF

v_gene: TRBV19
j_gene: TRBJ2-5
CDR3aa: CASSWEPGGQETQYF

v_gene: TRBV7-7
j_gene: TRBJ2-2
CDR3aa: CASSLSGGTNTGELFF

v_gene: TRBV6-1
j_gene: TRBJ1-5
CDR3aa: CASSEVQGVNQPQHF